This T cell receptor (beta chain) was captured by sequencing in a study of cytomegalovirus exposure and HLA in healthy donors. Overall study results and limits: Later analysis associated a missense DCLRE1C variant with TCR beta V- and J-gene trimming. TCR beta V segments were, for the most part, productive about 87% or about 30% of the time in an earlier analysis.

This clone occurred a few times. What it binds is unknown. A multiplex PCR was run with 60 Vbeta primers and 13 Jbeta primers. Sequenced by immunoSEQ multiplex PCR; TCRdb stores in-frame clones only, minus some. The table includes roughly 120,000 clones, approximately 8.8% detected once. The CDR3 contains 14 residues. Germline V gene sequence: CDR1 SGHVS, CDR2 FNYEAQ. Trimming cost V 5 bases and J 5 bases; bases outside gene matches: 8. This TCR was recovered from a man in his forties or fifties in good health and CMV-seronegative. The sequenced material came from PBMCs. This chain links TRBV7-6 with TRBJ2-5, with 7 bases aligning to TRBD1. The DNA of the CDR3 is TGTGCCAGCAGCCCCCCTAGCAGGGGGGAGACCCAGTACTTC. Translated, it gives CASSPPSRGETQYF.